This T cell receptor (beta chain) is from a study of patients and donors after allogeneic stem cell transplantation. The CDR3 spans 14 residues. V was pared by 5 bases and J by 6 bases, with 6 bases of the junction left unmatched. CDR1 MNHEY and CDR2 SMNVEV come from the germline V gene (reference sequence). This clonotype was seen a few times. TCRdb reprocessed the RT-PCR reads via MiXCR and lists one record per CDR3 protein. The sample has approximately 220,000 distinct CDR3 sequences; roughly two fifths are singletons. The chain uses TRBV27 and TRBJ2-1, with 8 positions matching TRBD1. Sequenced input: blood, either unsorted or a sorted T cell fraction (not recorded which). The sequence was obtained from a human donor who was either an allogeneic HSCT recipient or a stem cell or donor lymphocyte infusion donor (not recorded which). It is not recorded whose cells these are; they may come from a transplant donor. CDR3 nucleotides: TGTGCCAGCAGTACAGGGGGAATTCGCAATGAGCAGTTCTTC. It specifies CASSTGGIRNEQFF.